The T cell receptor (beta chain) under discussion was sequenced for a study of a mutant IDH1 vaccine in newly diagnosed glioma. This sample's time point: week 23, last vaccination. Every vaccination contained 300 ug of the mutant IDH1 20-mer peptide and was paired with topical imiquimod. The CDR3 totals 15 residues. Germline values: CDR1 SGDLS, CDR2 YYNGEE. The V end was cut by 2 bases, the J end by 2 bases, with 14 bases between. Sequencing used immunoSEQ multiplex PCR; TCRdb keeps in-frame clones, though not all of them. Of approximately 50,000 clones listed, over 70% are singletons. Points on this clone: The target antigen is unknown.

The sequenced sample was PBMCs, obtained from a glioma patient whose treatment included an IDH1 peptide vaccine. This chain links TRBV9 with TRBJ2-7; D is perhaps TRBD2 (8 bases). The clonotype was recovered from a man aged 40-49 years with glioma. CDR3 coding DNA: TGTGCCAGCAGCGTTAGCGGGACAGAAACCTACGAGCAGTACTTC. Translating it yields CASSVSGTETYEQYF.